The text below deals with one T cell receptor beta chain. As handled by the study authors: Cell counts per sample came from amplifying reference gene primers. Sequencing was performed with immunoSEQ multiplex PCR; in TCRdb, only in-frame clones are kept and a portion is missing. For V, J and clone size, that table is used; D and trimming come from the DNA. Here the sample spans around 260,000 clones, about 80% being singletons. The sample is drawn from a study of blood T cell repertoires in COVID-19. Study-level background: Acute and convalescent COVID-19 samples came from the United States, Italy and Spain. The cDNA or gDNA used as material had been derived from T cells, B-cell-depleted T cells, or PBMCs.

Sample: peripheral blood. This receptor was taken from a woman aged 45 to 65 who had recovered from COVID-19.

CDR3 loop: CASSSQGADTQYF. The CDR3 bases are TGTGCCAGCAGCTCGCAGGGGGCAGATACGCAGTATTTT. The chain recombines TRBV7-2 with TRBJ2-3; TRBD1 agrees at 7 bases. The V gene's germline CDR1 is SGHTA and CDR2 FQGNSA. This CDR3 is 13 amino acids long. Germline trimming cut 4 bases from V and 4 bases from J; bases unmatched to any gene: 2.